Below are 24 T cell receptor beta chains sequenced from a single sample in a study of technical replicates of blood from a handful of donors listed by TCRdb under 2017. The library relied on the immunoSEQ multiplex PCR assay. Imported from immuneACCESS, the table was reduced by TCRdb to in-frame sequences with V and J called. These copies leave out some clones; in studies compared against another copy, an unresolved V gene accounts for under half, and the cause of the remainder is not known. In all, the sample holds 65,000 to 80,000 clones, and approximately 93% of those were seen once. The ten largest clonotypes hold approximately 0.4% of the sample. What was sequenced was T cells isolated from PBMCs. The receptor set was obtained from a human donor in good health.

The chain uses TRBV18 and TRBJ2-7; D not certain. The CDR3 is made up of 12 amino acids. Germline lookup yields CDR1 KGHSH and CDR2 LQKENI. V shed 3 bases and J shed 1 base, with 4 bases lying between them. This chain's CDR3 is CASSPASYEQYF. The CDR3 region has the DNA TGTGCCAGCTCACCGGCATCCTACGAGCAGTACTTC.

The J gene is TRBJ1-5, the V gene TRBV27, with 7 bases fitting TRBD1. CDR1 and CDR2 from the germline V gene are MNHEY and SMNVEV (reference sequence). The CDR3 runs 15 residues. V shed 6 bases, J shed 3 bases, and the junction held 8 bases outside the gene matches. CDR3 amino acids: CASSQGQVNNQPQHF. DNA for the CDR3: TGTGCCAGCAGCCAAGGACAGGTCAACAATCAGCCCCAGCATTTT.

V gene TRBV28 combines with J gene TRBJ1-4, with TRBD1 matching over 9 bases. The CDR3 totals 15 residues. Trimming at V came to 5 bases and at J to 3 bases, leaving 4 bases not matched to a gene. The germline V gene encodes CDR1 MDHEN and CDR2 SYDVKM. The DNA of the CDR3 is TGTGCCAGCAGTGAACAGGGGGCGTCTAATGAAAAACTGTTTTTT. Residues: CASSEQGASNEKLFF.

The genes are TRBV19 and TRBJ2-3; tentatively, D is TRBD2 (5 bases). V was shortened by 1 base and J by 6 bases, with 11 bases between the two germline ends. The CDR3 is made up of 14 amino acids. CDR1 and CDR2 from the germline V gene are LNHDA and SQIVND (reference sequence). For the CDR3, the DNA is TGTGCCAGTAGTATAGGGCTAGCTATTGATACGCAGTATTTT. Its translation: CASSIGLAIDTQYF. Full variable domain (rest looked up from reference TRBV19 and TRBJ2-3): DGGITQSPKYLFRKEGQNVTLSCEQNLNHDAMYWYRQDPGQGLRLIYYSQIVNDFQKGDIAEGYSVSREKKESFPLTVTSAQKNPTAFYLCASSIGLAIDTQYFGPGTRLTVL.

With regard to this clone: Other DNA sequences in the sample encode the same CDR3. This chain links TRBV27 with TRBJ1-2; D is perhaps TRBD1 (5 bases). The germline V and J ends were trimmed by 3 bases and 1 base, with 6 bases remaining between them. Germline V gene data show CDR1 as MNHEY and CDR2 as SMNVEV (reference sequence). This CDR3 has 13 amino acids. The CDR3 DNA follows: TGTGCCAGCAGTTTCGACAGTAACTATGGCTACACCTTC. Protein: CASSFDSNYGYTF.

The rearrangement joins TRBV7-3 to TRBJ2-1; perhaps TRBD2 as D (6 bases). The CDR3 extends over 14 amino acids. Germline assignment: CDR1 SGHTA and CDR2 FQGTGA. V gave up 5 bases and J gave up 4 bases, with 12 bases separating them. The CDR3 reads CASSPGTSYNEQFF. The CDR3 bases are TGTGCCAGCAGCCCCGGGACTTCTTACAATGAGCAGTTCTTC.

The V gene is TRBV27, the J gene TRBJ2-3; 8 nucleotides agree with TRBD1. V was clipped by 5 bases and J by 1 base; unmatched bases: 8. The CDR3 is 16 residues long. Germline CDR1 and CDR2: MNHEY and SMNVEV (reference sequence). The CDR3 sequence: CASSQGTGRGTDTQYF. The CDR3, as DNA: TGTGCCAGCAGTCAGGGGACAGGACGGGGCACAGATACGCAGTATTTT.

The genes are TRBV9 and TRBJ2-7; D may be TRBD1 (7 bases). Trimming removed 3 bases from V and 6 bases from J, with 31 bases in between. The germline V gene encodes CDR1 SGDLS and CDR2 YYNGEE. There are 19 residues in the CDR3. The CDR3, as DNA: TGTGCCAGCAGCGAAAGAAGGGAATTCGGGCGGGACAGAGGTGGCGAGCAGTACTTC. It codes for CASSERREFGRDRGGEQYF.

The chain has TRBV7-6 and TRBJ2-7; TRBD2 is a possible D gene (5 bases). The CDR3 has 12 amino acids. Germline assignment: CDR1 SGHVS and CDR2 FNYEAQ. The germline V and J ends were trimmed by 4 bases and 2 bases, with 6 bases remaining between them. CDR3 bases: TGTGCCAGCAGCTACGGGACCTACGAGCAGTACTTC. This translates into CASSYGTYEQYF.

This clone has only one observation. The rearrangement links TRBV14 to TRBJ2-7; 9 bases line up with TRBD1. The CDR3 loop spans 14 amino acids. The V and J ends lost 3 bases and 3 bases, in that order; junction bases with no gene match: 3. Germline-derived CDR1 and CDR2 are SGHDN and FVKESK. DNA of the CDR3: TGTGCCAGCAGCCATTTGGACAGGGGCTACGAGCAGTACTTC. Its protein product is CASSHLDRGYEQYF. Filled out from reference TRBV14 and TRBJ2-7, the complete variable domain reads EAGVTQFPSHSVIEKGQTVTLRCDPISGHDNLYWYRRVMGKEIKFLLHFVKESKQDESGMPNNRFLAERTGGTYSTLKVQPAELEDSGVYFCASSHLDRGYEQYFGPGTRLTVT.

This rearrangement joins TRBV2 to TRBJ2-5; TRBD2 aligns across 10 bases. CDR3 length: 14 residues. V lost 8 bases to trimming and J lost 4 bases; unmatched junction nucleotides: 7. Looked up from germline, CDR1 is SNHLY and CDR2 is FYNNEI. CDR3 protein: CASVWTSGAETQYF. The CDR3 DNA reads as TGTGCCAGCGTATGGACTAGCGGTGCAGAGACCCAGTACTTC.

CDR3 residues: CASSLAAGTGYEQYF. The CDR3, as DNA: TGTGCCAGCAGCTTAGCCGCCGGGACAGGCTACGAGCAGTACTTC. This chain links TRBV7-2 with TRBJ2-7, with 8 bases that match TRBD1. Trimming took 0 bases from V and 3 from J; bases not matched to a gene: 4. This CDR3 is 15 amino acids long. Germline assignment: CDR1 SGHTA and CDR2 FQGNSA.

This chain connects TRBV7-3 to TRBJ2-7; possible D gene TRBD2, 6 bases. With 0 bases removed from V and 3 bases from J, the gap between germline ends came to 15 bases. This CDR3 region has 16 residues. In germline, CDR1 is SGHTA, CDR2 FQGTGA. CDR3 bases: TGTGCCAGCAGCTTAACCGGGGGAATTGGCGGCTACGAGCAGTACTTC. It codes for CASSLTGGIGGYEQYF.

V gene TRBV15 combines with J gene TRBJ1-4, with 8 nucleotides matching TRBD1. J lost 8 bases, V lost 0 bases, and 5 bases had no gene match. The length of the CDR3 is 15 residues. Germline assignment: CDR1 LNHNV and CDR2 YYDKDF (reference sequence). The CDR3 loop reads CATSRETGEDEKLFF. In DNA form, the CDR3 reads TGTGCCACCAGCAGAGAGACAGGGGAGGACGAAAAACTGTTTTTT.

V and J are TRBV19 and TRBJ1-5, with D hard to call. V was pared by 2 bases and J by 4 bases, with 6 bases between. The CDR3 spans 13 residues. Germline V CDR1 and CDR2: LNHDA, SQIVND (reference sequence). CDR3 sequence (DNA): TGTGCCAGTAGTATAAGAGGGAATCAGCCCCAGCATTTT. Translated, it gives CASSIRGNQPQHF.

The chain joins TRBV6-1 to TRBJ2-1; TRBD2 agrees at 11 bases. CDR3 length: 15 residues. Losses at the gene ends were 2 bases for V and 9 bases for J; bases not matched to a gene: 6. Germline CDR1 reads MNHNS; CDR2 reads SASEGT. CDR3 in amino acids: CASSETSGSVSEQFF. CDR3 DNA: TGTGCCAGCAGTGAAACTAGCGGGAGTGTCAGTGAGCAGTTCTTC.

The CDR3 DNA reads TGTGCCAGTTCCCGAGGATATGGAAACACCATATATTTT. Residues: CASSRGYGNTIYF. The chain couples TRBV7-3 to TRBJ1-3, with unresolved D. CDR3 length: 13 residues. Germline V lookup: CDR1 SGHTA, CDR2 FQGTGA. V lost 9 bases and J lost 3, with 12 bases in between.

The V call is TRBV28, the J call TRBJ1-2; 9 nucleotides align to TRBD1. The germline V gene encodes CDR1 MDHEN and CDR2 SYDVKM. There are 16 residues in the CDR3. The trim removed 2 bases at V and 8 bases at J, leaving 12 bases unmatched. CDR3 loop: CASSLEYRGPLAGYTF. CDR3 nucleotide sequence: TGTGCCAGCAGTTTAGAATACAGGGGGCCATTAGCCGGCTACACCTTC.

V is TRBV20-1 and J is TRBJ2-1; the D gene is possibly TRBD2 (6 bases). Germline CDR1 reads DFQATT; CDR2 reads SNEGSKA (reference sequence). The CDR3 spans 11 residues. V shed 4 bases and J shed 9 bases, with 10 bases lying between them. The CDR3 nucleotides read TGCAGTGCTACTAGCGCCGGTGAGCAGTTCTTC. Translated: CSATSAGEQFF.

The J gene is TRBJ1-3, the V gene TRBV15; D gene unclear. Between the trimmed V and J ends, which lost 3 bases and 1 base, there was a span of 10 bases. Germline-derived CDR1 and CDR2 are LNHNV and YYDKDF (reference sequence). CDR3 size: 15 residues. The DNA of the CDR3 is TGTGCCACCAGCAGCCGGCACGGGTCTGGAAACACCATATATTTT. It yields the protein CATSSRHGSGNTIYF.

The CDR3 is CASSPMQGTGGRGYTF. The CDR3 DNA reads TGTGCCAGCAGCCCTATGCAGGGGACAGGGGGCAGGGGCTACACCTTC. The V gene is TRBV27, the J gene TRBJ1-2; 12 positions match TRBD1. Germline loops: CDR1 MNHEY, CDR2 SMNVEV (reference sequence). CDR3 size: 16 residues. Trimming took 6 bases from V and 8 from J; bases not matched to a gene: 13.

The rearrangement joins TRBV6-1 to TRBJ2-1, with TRBD1 identical over 7 bases. This CDR3 contains 16 residues. V lost 4 bases to trimming and J lost 7 bases; unmatched junction nucleotides: 13. CDR1 and CDR2 from the germline V gene are MNHNS and SASEGT. This chain's CDR3 is CASSAPRQGIYNEQFF. CDR3 sequence (DNA): TGTGCCAGCAGTGCCCCGAGACAGGGAATTTATAATGAGCAGTTCTTC.

V is TRBV10-3 and J is TRBJ2-5; D might be TRBD2 (5 bases). CDR3 size: 13 residues. Trimming took off 2 bases at V and 5 bases at J, with 9 bases between the two ends. Germline V gene data show CDR1 as ENHRY and CDR2 as SYGVKD. CDR3 nucleotide sequence: TGTGCCATCAGTGAGGTGAGGGATGAGACCCAGTACTTC. Translation: CAISEVRDETQYF.

The chain has TRBV13 and TRBJ2-7; a possible D gene is TRBD2 (7 bases). Per germline, CDR1 PRHDT and CDR2 FYEKMQ (reference sequence). Trimming cost V 5 bases and J 3 bases, with 17 bases left between them. This CDR3 contains 15 residues. CDR3 amino acids: CASSPQGGPSYEQYF. The CDR3, as DNA: TGTGCCAGCAGCCCACAGGGAGGGCCTAGCTACGAGCAGTACTTC.